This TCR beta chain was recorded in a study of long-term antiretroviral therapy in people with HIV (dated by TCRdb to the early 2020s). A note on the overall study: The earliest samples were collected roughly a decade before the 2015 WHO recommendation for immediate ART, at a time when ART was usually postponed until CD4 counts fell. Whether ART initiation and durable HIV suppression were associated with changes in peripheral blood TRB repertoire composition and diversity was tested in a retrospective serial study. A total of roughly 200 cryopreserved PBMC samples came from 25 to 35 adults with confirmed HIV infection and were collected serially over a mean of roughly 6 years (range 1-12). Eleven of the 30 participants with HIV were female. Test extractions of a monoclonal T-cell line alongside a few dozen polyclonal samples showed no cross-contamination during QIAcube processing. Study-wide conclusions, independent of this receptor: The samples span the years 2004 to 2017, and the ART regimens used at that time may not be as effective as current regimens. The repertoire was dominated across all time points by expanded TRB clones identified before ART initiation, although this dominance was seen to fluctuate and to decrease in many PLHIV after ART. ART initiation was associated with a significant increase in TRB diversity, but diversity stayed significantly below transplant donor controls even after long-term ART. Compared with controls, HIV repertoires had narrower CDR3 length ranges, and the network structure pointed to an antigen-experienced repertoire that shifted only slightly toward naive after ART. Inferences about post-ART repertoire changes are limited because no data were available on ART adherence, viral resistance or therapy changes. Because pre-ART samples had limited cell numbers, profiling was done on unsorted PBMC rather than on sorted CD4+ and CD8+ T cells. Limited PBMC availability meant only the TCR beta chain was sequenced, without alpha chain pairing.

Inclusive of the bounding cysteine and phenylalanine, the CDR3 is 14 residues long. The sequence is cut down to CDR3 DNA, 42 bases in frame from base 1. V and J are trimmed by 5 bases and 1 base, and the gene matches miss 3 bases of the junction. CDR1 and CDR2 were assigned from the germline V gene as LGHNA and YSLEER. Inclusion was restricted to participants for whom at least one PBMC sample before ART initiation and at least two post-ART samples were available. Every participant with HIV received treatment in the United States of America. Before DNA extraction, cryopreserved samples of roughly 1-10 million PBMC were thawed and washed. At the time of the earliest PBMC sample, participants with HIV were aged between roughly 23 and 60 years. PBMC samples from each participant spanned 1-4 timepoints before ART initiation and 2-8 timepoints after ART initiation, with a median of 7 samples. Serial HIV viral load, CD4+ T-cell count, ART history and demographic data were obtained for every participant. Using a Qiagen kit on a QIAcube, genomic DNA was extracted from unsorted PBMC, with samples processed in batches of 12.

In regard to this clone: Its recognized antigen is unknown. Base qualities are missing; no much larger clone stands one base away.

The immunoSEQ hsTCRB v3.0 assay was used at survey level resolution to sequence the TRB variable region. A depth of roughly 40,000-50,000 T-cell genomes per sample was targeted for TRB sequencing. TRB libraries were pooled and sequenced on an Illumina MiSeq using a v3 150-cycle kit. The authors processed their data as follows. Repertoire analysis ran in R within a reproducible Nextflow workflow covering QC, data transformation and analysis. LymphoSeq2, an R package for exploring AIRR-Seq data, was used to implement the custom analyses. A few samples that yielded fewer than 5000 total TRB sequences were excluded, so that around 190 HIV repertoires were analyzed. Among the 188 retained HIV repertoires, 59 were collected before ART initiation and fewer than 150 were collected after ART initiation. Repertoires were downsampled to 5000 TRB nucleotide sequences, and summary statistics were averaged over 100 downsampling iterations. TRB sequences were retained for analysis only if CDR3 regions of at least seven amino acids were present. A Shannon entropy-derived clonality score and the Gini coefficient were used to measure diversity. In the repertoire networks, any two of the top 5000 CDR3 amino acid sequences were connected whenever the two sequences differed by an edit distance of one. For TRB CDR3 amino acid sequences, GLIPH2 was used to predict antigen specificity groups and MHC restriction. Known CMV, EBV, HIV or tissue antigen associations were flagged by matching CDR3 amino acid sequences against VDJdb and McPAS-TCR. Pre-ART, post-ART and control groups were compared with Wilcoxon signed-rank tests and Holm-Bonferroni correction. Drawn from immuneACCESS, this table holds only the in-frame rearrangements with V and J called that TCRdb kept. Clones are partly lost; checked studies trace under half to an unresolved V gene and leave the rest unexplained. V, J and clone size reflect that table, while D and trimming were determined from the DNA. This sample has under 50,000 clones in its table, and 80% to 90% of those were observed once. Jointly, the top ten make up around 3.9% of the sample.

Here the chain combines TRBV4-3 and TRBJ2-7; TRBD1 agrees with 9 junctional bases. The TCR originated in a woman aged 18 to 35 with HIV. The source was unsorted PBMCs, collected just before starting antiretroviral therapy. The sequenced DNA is TGCGCCAGCAGCGCCGGACAGGGGTCCTACGAGCAGTACTTC. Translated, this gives CASSAGQGSYEQYF.